This TCR beta chain originates from a study of blood T cell repertoires in COVID-19. The overall study: PBMCs, B-cell-depleted T cells, or T cells provided the cDNA or gDNA that made up the material.

Participants were placed into cohorts based on the clinical history they reported. V lost 0 bases to trimming and J lost 5 bases, with 13 bases between them. There are 15 residues in the CDR3. From germline, CDR1 is LGHNA and CDR2 YSLEER. Libraries were prepared by immunoSEQ multiplex PCR; TCRdb keeps only in-frame clonotypes and omits some of them. Of approximately 200,000 clones in the sample, roughly four fifths were seen once. J is TRBJ1-2 and V is TRBV4-3, with a tentative D call TRBD1 (5 bases). The sequenced material came from PBMCs or T cells enriched from blood (not recorded which). The receptor was derived from a man in his forties who had recovered from COVID-19. Written as DNA, the CDR3 is TGCGCCAGCAGCCAAGATTCGCGGGGCTGGTATGGCTACACCTTC. It is translated as CASSQDSRGWYGYTF.